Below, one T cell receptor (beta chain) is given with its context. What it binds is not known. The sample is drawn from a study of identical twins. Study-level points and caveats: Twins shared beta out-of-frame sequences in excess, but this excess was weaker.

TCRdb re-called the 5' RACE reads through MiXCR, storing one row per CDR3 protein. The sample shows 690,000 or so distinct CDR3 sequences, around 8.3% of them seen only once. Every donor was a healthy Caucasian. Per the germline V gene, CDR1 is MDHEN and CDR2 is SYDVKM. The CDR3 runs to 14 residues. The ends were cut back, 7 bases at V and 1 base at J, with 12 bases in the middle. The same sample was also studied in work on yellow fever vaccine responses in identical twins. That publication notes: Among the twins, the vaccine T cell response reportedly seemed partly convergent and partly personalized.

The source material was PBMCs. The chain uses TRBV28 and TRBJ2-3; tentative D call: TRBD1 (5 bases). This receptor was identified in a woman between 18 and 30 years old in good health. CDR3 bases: TGTGCCAGCAACCGACAGATACGCACAGATACGCAGTATTTT. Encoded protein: CASNRQIRTDTQYF.